This TCR beta chain was captured by sequencing in a study of T cell responses to AZD1222 COVID-19 vaccine. Study-level results: Repertoire samples came only from after the peak T cell response. With two AZD1222 doses given, Spike-specific TCR breadth and depth both rose.

Assay used: immunoSEQ multiplex PCR; TCRdb lists only in-frame clones, some missing. The sample carries about 120,000 clones, about 85% recorded once. Of note for this clone: Its antigen is unknown.

This CDR3 is 13 amino acids long. V lost 8 bases to trimming and J lost 1 base, with 11 bases between them. Germline CDR1 SGHTA, CDR2 FQGNSA. The sample here was peripheral blood, taken on day 0 of AZD1222 vaccination. The origin of this receptor is an adult in good health. The rearrangement joins TRBV7-2 to TRBJ1-1; perhaps TRBD1 as D (6 bases). In DNA form, the CDR3 reads TGTGCCAGCGAAAGAGGGGGGAACACTGAAGCTTTCTTT. The encoded protein is CASERGGNTEAFF.